One sample yielded the 27 T cell receptor beta chains listed below, sequenced in a study of identical twins (dated by TCRdb to between 2015 and 2016). The library was produced with 5' RACE. The sequencing machine was an Illumina HiSeq 2000. The raw public reads went through TCRdb reprocessing: fastp at Q25, MiXCR clone calling, in-frame beta chains kept. A single entry per CDR3 protein holds the most common genes and DNA from its merged rows. Here the sample has hundreds of thousands of distinct CDR3 sequences; over 8.5% occur a single time. Around 0.98% of the sample rests with the top ten. The same sample was also studied in work on yellow fever vaccine responses in identical twins.

The material sequenced was PBMCs. Every receptor here comes from a woman younger than 30 in good health.

There are a few counts of this clonotype. This chain joins TRBV6-2 or TRBV6-3 and TRBJ1-5; D uncertain. The germline V gene encodes CDR1 MNHEY and CDR2 SVGEGT. The CDR3 is made up of 13 amino acids. Trimming pared 6 bases from V and 6 bases from J, leaving 12 bases between. The CDR3 DNA is TGTGCCAGCAGCCCGACTTGGGGTCAGCCCCAGCATTTT. Its translation is CASSPTWGQPQHF.

This clonotype came up a few times. The chain has TRBV5-1 and TRBJ2-3, with D possibly being TRBD2 (7 bases). The CDR3 extends over 15 amino acids. Per the germline V gene, CDR1 is SGHRS and CDR2 is YFSETQ. Trimming removed 5 bases at V and 0 bases at J, with 13 bases between. CDR3 in amino acids: CASRKGGASTDTQYF. As DNA, the CDR3 is TGCGCCAGCAGAAAGGGGGGGGCTAGCACAGATACGCAGTATTTT.

The table lists this clonotype with a few counts. The V and J genes are TRBV29-1 and TRBJ2-7, with a possible D match to TRBD1 (5 bases). This CDR3 contains 13 residues. Germline CDR1 SQVTM, CDR2 ANQGSEA. Trimming shortened V by 5 bases and J by 9 bases, and 20 bases separated the two germline ends. The CDR3 here is CSVPWTSGLGQYF. The CDR3 region has the DNA TGCAGCGTTCCATGGACATCTGGTCTAGGGCAGTACTTC.

The J gene is TRBJ2-3, the V gene TRBV18, with 9 bases fitting TRBD2. V was clipped by 1 base and J by 3 bases; unmatched bases: 11. Germline CDR1 and CDR2: KGHSH and LQKENI. The CDR3 sequence is 18 residues long. CDR3 coding DNA: TGTGCCAGCTCACCACGGGATTTGGGGCTAGCGGGAACAGATACGCAGTATTTT. Protein sequence: CASSPRDLGLAGTDTQYF.

This clonotype was seen repeatedly, ten times or more. The gene calls are TRBV5-1 and TRBJ2-7; D is unresolved. The CDR3 has 12 amino acids. In germline, CDR1 is SGHRS, CDR2 YFSETQ. Trimming shortened V by 0 bases and J by 2 bases, and 3 bases separated the two germline ends. CDR3 loop: CASSLEAYEQYF. CDR3 nucleotides: TGCGCCAGCAGCTTGGAGGCCTACGAGCAGTACTTC.

This clonotype was found many times. The rearrangement uses TRBV29-1 and TRBJ2-3; no reliable D call. CDR1 is SQVTM, CDR2 ANQGSEA, per germline. The germline V and J ends were trimmed by 4 bases and 13 bases, with 12 bases remaining between them. This CDR3 is 10 amino acids long. The CDR3 is CSVAVLSEYF. The CDR3 nucleotides are TGCAGCGTTGCGGTCCTTTCTGAGTATTTT.

This clonotype occurred a few times. The chain carries TRBV6-4 and TRBJ2-6; D remains unclear. The germline V and J ends were trimmed by 2 bases and 4 bases, with 15 bases remaining between them. There are 17 residues in the CDR3. In germline, CDR1 is MRHNA, CDR2 SNTAGT. Written as DNA, the CDR3 is TGTGCCAGCAGTGACATAGGATCGGGTCCCGGGGCCAACGTCCTGACTTTC. It codes for CASSDIGSGPGANVLTF.

This clonotype has more than one count but fewer than ten. The rearrangement links TRBV7-2 to TRBJ2-3, with unresolved D. Trimming shortened V by 1 base and J by 2 bases, and 10 bases separated the two germline ends. CDR3 length: 15 residues. The germline V gene encodes CDR1 SGHTA and CDR2 FQGNSA. CDR3 sequence reads: CASSLESLPTDTQYF. The DNA for the CDR3 is TGTGCCAGCAGCTTAGAGTCCCTACCCACAGATACGCAGTATTTT.

V usage is TRBV14 and J usage is TRBJ2-5; D not certain. The CDR3 is 15 residues long. Germline V lookup: CDR1 SGHDN, CDR2 FVKESK. V was cut by 2 bases and J by 0 bases, with 10 bases left in between. The CDR3 sequence is CASSQSNTDQETQYF. CDR3 bases: TGTGCCAGCAGCCAATCGAACACCGACCAAGAGACCCAGTACTTC.

Only a few counts were recorded for this clonotype. The V call is TRBV5-1, the J call TRBJ2-2; D not certain. The CDR3 totals 16 residues. V was trimmed by 2 bases and J by 7 bases, leaving 18 bases between them. The germline gives CDR1 SGHRS, CDR2 YFSETQ. CDR3 nucleotides: TGCGCCAGCAGCTTCTACGGTAATCAGGATGGCGGGGAGCTGTTTTTT. Translation: CASSFYGNQDGGELFF.

This clonotype was recorded a few times. The DNA of the CDR3 is TGTGCCTGCCAGCGGGGGATCACTGAGACCCAGTACTTC. Amino acid sequence: CACQRGITETQYF. The V call is TRBV15, the J call TRBJ2-5; 8 bases are shared with TRBD2. The CDR3 contains 13 residues. V trimming: 11 bases; J trimming: 5 bases; junction bases outside the gene matches: 10. The germline gives CDR1 LNHNV, CDR2 YYDKDF (reference sequence).

The table lists this clonotype with a count of one. This CDR3 reads CASSPNLGSYEQYF. The DNA for the CDR3 is TGCGCCAGCAGCCCCAACTTGGGGTCCTACGAGCAGTACTTC. The rearrangement uses TRBV5-1 and TRBJ2-7; no firm D call. Germline V gives CDR1 SGHRS, CDR2 YFSETQ. V was trimmed by 4 bases and J by 1 base, leaving 12 bases between them. The CDR3 has 14 residues. Full variable domain (missing parts from reference TRBV5-1 and TRBJ2-7): KAGVTQTPRYLIKTRGQQVTLSCSPISGHRSVSWYQQTPGQGLQFLFEYFSETQRNKGNFPGRFSGRQFSNSRSEMNVSTLELGDSALYLCASSPNLGSYEQYFGPGTRLTVT.

Ten or more counts support this clonotype. The chain has TRBV12-3 or TRBV12-4 and TRBJ1-5, with D unresolved. V lost 7 bases, J lost 3 bases, and 7 bases lay in between. This CDR3 contains 12 residues. CDR3 nucleotides: TGTGCCAGCACCTCAAACAATCAGCCCCAGCATTTT. It translates to CASTSNNQPQHF.

V usage is TRBV5-1 and J usage is TRBJ2-4, with D possibly matching TRBD2 (6 bases). The CDR3 sequence is 14 residues long. The germline V and J ends were trimmed by 3 bases and 6 bases, with 13 bases remaining between them. Germline values: CDR1 SGHRS, CDR2 YFSETQ. The CDR3 loop is CASSSQGLGNIQYF. The CDR3 DNA reads TGCGCCAGCAGCTCTCAGGGACTGGGAAACATTCAGTACTTC.

In this sample, this clonotype turned up a few times. At one end, the junction sequence differs from germline, possibly due to a read error. The chain employs TRBV5-1 and TRBJ2-2; 12 positions agree with TRBD2. CDR1 is SGHRS and CDR2 is YFSETQ in the germline V gene. The CDR3 runs 16 residues. CDR3 DNA: TGCGCCAGCAGCCAAGGACTAGCGGGGAACAACGGGGAGCTGTTTTTT. Amino acid sequence: CASSQGLAGNNGELFF. The full variable domain, in which reference TRBV5-1 and TRBJ2-2 provide the parts outside the CDR3, is KAGVTQTPRYLIKTRGQQVTLSCSPISGHRSVSWYQQTPGQGLQFLFEYFSETQRNKGNFPGRFSGRQFSNSRSEMNVSTLELGDSALYLCASSQGLAGNNGELFFGEGSRLTVL.

This clonotype was detected a few times. V gene TRBV29-1 combines with J gene TRBJ2-1; D might be TRBD1 or TRBD2, each matching 5 bases. The CDR3 is 15 residues long. V was shortened by 1 base and J by 3 bases, with 13 bases between the two germline ends. Germline V lookup: CDR1 SQVTM, CDR2 ANQGSEA. CDR3: CSVEGGTDNYNEQFF. The DNA of the CDR3 is TGCAGCGTTGAAGGGGGGACGGACAACTACAATGAGCAGTTCTTC.

This sequence joins TRBV18 and TRBJ2-3; TRBD1 is a possible D gene (6 bases). This CDR3 is 16 amino acids long. Germline V gene data show CDR1 as KGHSH and CDR2 as LQKENI. Trimming left V 2 bases short and J 2 bases short, with 14 bases between. The CDR3, as DNA: TGTGCCAGCTCACCATTGGCAGGGGCCCCCACAGATACGCAGTATTTT. This encodes CASSPLAGAPTDTQYF.

This clonotype has just a few counts. The rearrangement uses TRBV28 and TRBJ2-5; D remains unclear. Trimming took off 4 bases at V and 6 bases at J, with 15 bases between the two ends. Germline assignment: CDR1 MDHEN and CDR2 SYDVKM. The CDR3 sequence is 14 residues long. The CDR3 here is CASSSVTQRKTQYF. CDR3 DNA: TGTGCCAGCAGTTCCGTAACGCAGAGGAAGACCCAGTACTTC.

Written as DNA, the CDR3 is TGTGCCAGCAGCTTCCGACAGTATAGCTATGGCTACACCTTC. Amino acids: CASSFRQYSYGYTF. The J gene is TRBJ1-2, the V gene TRBV5-6, with a tentative D call TRBD1 (5 bases). The CDR3 is made up of 14 amino acids. Germline lookup yields CDR1 SGHDT and CDR2 YYEEEE. V was trimmed by 2 bases and J by 4 bases, leaving 12 bases between them.

The chain employs TRBV5-5 and TRBJ2-2; possibly TRBD1 for D (5 bases). This CDR3 has 13 amino acids. The ends were cut back, 6 bases at V and 10 bases at J, with 16 bases in the middle. Per germline, CDR1 SGHKS and CDR2 YYEKEE (reference sequence). CDR3 sequence: CASIPVQGSELFF. In nucleotides, the CDR3 is TGTGCCAGCATCCCCGTCCAGGGTTCGGAGCTGTTTTTT.

The chain has TRBV29-1 and TRBJ1-1, with D maybe TRBD1 (5 bases). This CDR3 is 16 amino acids long. Germline loops: CDR1 SQVTM, CDR2 ANQGSEA. With 4 bases removed from V and 1 base from J, the gap between germline ends came to 19 bases. The CDR3 loop is CSVALTASWENTEAFF. CDR3 DNA sequence: TGCAGCGTTGCTTTGACAGCCTCCTGGGAGAACACTGAAGCTTTCTTT.

This chain uses TRBV7-9 with TRBJ1-3; D unclear. The V gene's germline CDR1 is SEHNR and CDR2 FQNEAQ (reference sequence). The ends were cut back, 2 bases at V and 1 base at J, with 6 bases in the middle. The CDR3 totals 14 residues. Here the CDR3 reads CASSLRDSGNTIYF. In DNA form, the CDR3 reads TGTGCCAGCAGCTTAAGGGATTCTGGAAACACCATATATTTT.

This clonotype has more than one count but fewer than ten. This chain uses TRBV7-8 with TRBJ2-7; 11 bases map to TRBD2. The CDR3 has 15 amino acids. In germline, CDR1 is SGHVS, CDR2 FQNEAQ. With 3 bases clipped from V and 4 bases from J, the junction kept 5 bases outside the gene matches. The CDR3 sequence: CASSFTSGGQYEQYF. Written as DNA, the CDR3 is TGTGCCAGCAGCTTTACTAGCGGGGGTCAATACGAGCAGTACTTC.

The V and J genes are TRBV20-1 and TRBJ1-2, with D perhaps TRBD1 (5 bases). Germline V gene data show CDR1 as DFQATT and CDR2 as SNEGSKA (reference sequence). Trimming cost V 5 bases and J 4 bases, with 17 bases left between them. This CDR3 has 14 residues. The CDR3 nucleotides are TGCAGTGCTCTAACGCTTCCCGGGGCCTATGGCTACACCTTC. Translated, it gives CSALTLPGAYGYTF.

This clonotype showed up many times. This rearrangement joins TRBV7-8 to TRBJ2-4; D is undetermined. V was trimmed by 3 bases and J by 1 base, leaving 16 bases between them. The CDR3 spans 17 residues. Germline V lookup: CDR1 SGHVS, CDR2 FQNEAQ. CDR3 protein: CASSFSRAPVAKNIQYF. DNA of the CDR3: TGTGCCAGCAGCTTCTCCCGGGCCCCGGTGGCCAAAAACATTCAGTACTTC.

The CDR3 region is CSARPQSEGGKQYF. The DNA for the CDR3 is TGCAGTGCCAGACCTCAGAGCGAGGGAGGGAAGCAGTACTTC. This chain uses TRBV20-1 with TRBJ2-7; TRBD2 aligns across 7 bases. Germline lookup yields CDR1 DFQATT and CDR2 SNEGSKA (reference sequence). Trimming cost V 6 bases and J 8 bases; bases outside gene matches: 16. CDR3 length: 14 residues.

In this sample, this clonotype turned up a few times. The chain joins TRBV27 to TRBJ1-2, with 9 bases lining up with TRBD1. CDR1 MNHEY and CDR2 SMNVEV come from the germline V gene (reference sequence). V shed 5 bases and J 6 bases; nucleotides not matched to a gene: 7. The CDR3 loop spans 14 amino acids. Written as DNA, the CDR3 is TGTGCCAGCAGTGCCGGGACAGGGTTCAATGGCTACACCTTC. Residues: CASSAGTGFNGYTF.